A selection of T cell receptor beta chains follows, all from one sample in a study of T cell responses to AZD1222 COVID-19 vaccine. Clones were read by immunoSEQ multiplex PCR, and TCRdb kept only the in-frame ones, dropping some. The repertoire includes fewer than 120,000 clones, nearly 90% of them detected once, and around 3.3% sits in the top ten. Sequenced here: peripheral blood, sampled on day 0 of AZD1222 vaccination. These TCRs come from an adult in good health. The CDR3 runs from the conserved cysteine through the conserved F or W. A D gene is named only where the DNA matches it firmly. Clone size is given for some rows only: seen once, a few or many times, or a class if the clone is expanded.

j_gene,d_gene,v_gene,abundance,CDR3aa,CDR3nt
TRBJ1-2,.,TRBV24-1,.,CATSVRGDGYTF,TGTGCCACCAGTGTGAGAGGGGATGGCTACACCTTC
TRBJ2-7,.,TRBV5-1,.,CASSPTASSYEQYF,TGCGCCAGCAGTCCGACCGCTAGCTCCTACGAGCAGTACTTC
TRBJ1-1,.,TRBV21-1,.,CASSNSRGATEAFF,TGTGCCAGCAGCAACAGCAGGGGCGCCACTGAAGCTTTCTTT
TRBJ1-5,.,TRBV18,.,CASSRQDNQPQHF,TGTGCCAGCTCACGACAGGATAATCAGCCCCAGCATTTT
TRBJ2-1,TRBD2,TRBV14,.,CASSLLAGPNEQFF,TGTGCCAGCAGCCTCCTAGCGGGACCTAATGAGCAGTTCTTC
TRBJ2-5,.,TRBV2,once,CASSEGVWQGQTQYF,TGTGCCAGCAGTGAAGGGGTTTGGCAGGGGCAGACCCAGTACTTC
TRBJ2-5,TRBD1,TRBV12-3/TRBV12-4,.,CASSLTGGETQYF,TGTGCCAGCAGTCTGACAGGGGGAGAGACCCAGTACTTC
TRBJ1-4,TRBD1,TRBV4-1,.,CASSYGQGLTNEKLFF,TGCGCCAGCAGCTACGGACAGGGGCTAACTAATGAAAAACTGTTTTTT
TRBJ1-4,TRBD1,TRBV19,.,CASQRARQGINEKLFF,TGTGCCAGCCAGAGGGCCCGACAGGGGATTAATGAAAAACTGTTTTTT
TRBJ2-2,.,TRBV11-3,.,CASSLGRGGGELFF,TGTGCCAGCAGCTTAGGGAGAGGGGGCGGGGAGCTGTTTTTT
TRBJ1-4,TRBD1,TRBV5-4,.,CASSAGDRGNEKLFF,TGTGCCAGCAGCGCCGGGGACAGGGGTAATGAAAAACTGTTTTTT
TRBJ2-1,TRBD2,TRBV24-1,.,CATSATSGSYNEQFF,TGTGCCACCAGTGCGACTAGCGGGAGCTACAATGAGCAGTTCTTC
TRBJ1-5,.,TRBV5-5,.,CASSLQQVMGPQHF,TGTGCCAGCAGCTTACAACAGGTGATGGGGCCCCAGCATTTT
TRBJ1-1,.,TRBV19,.,CASRKREDTEAFF,TGTGCCAGTAGGAAGCGGGAGGACACTGAAGCTTTCTTT
TRBJ1-4,.,TRBV5-1,.,CASSSLQGSREKLFF,TGCGCCAGCAGCAGCTTACAGGGATCTCGGGAAAAACTGTTTTTT
TRBJ2-1,TRBD2,TRBV7-3,once,CASSLTGTRSGNEQFF,TGTGCCAGCAGCTTAACCGGGACTAGGAGCGGCAATGAGCAGTTCTTC
TRBJ2-3,TRBD2,TRBV3-1/TRBV3-2,.,CASSLGTSGNTDTQYF,TGTGCCAGCAGCCTCGGGACTAGCGGCAACACAGATACGCAGTATTTT
TRBJ2-1,TRBD2,TRBV10-3,.,CAISEDSGGLHNEQFF,TGTGCCATCAGTGAAGATAGCGGGGGACTGCACAATGAGCAGTTCTTC
TRBJ1-1,.,TRBV24-1,once,CATSDSSLGRHTEAFF,TGTGCCACCAGTGATTCCTCCCTGGGCCGACACACTGAAGCTTTCTTT
TRBJ1-2,.,TRBV2,.,CASSELPGQGRQSDYGYTF,TGTGCCAGCAGTGAACTCCCTGGACAAGGACGGCAATCGGACTATGGCTACACCTTC
TRBJ1-3,TRBD1,TRBV5-4,.,CASSGTGGGNSGNTIYF,TGTGCCAGCAGCGGGACAGGGGGCGGTAACTCTGGAAACACCATATATTTT
TRBJ1-6,TRBD1,TRBV7-9,.,CASGTEVSPLHF,TGTGCCAGCGGGACAGAGGTATCACCCCTCCACTTT
TRBJ2-5,TRBD1,TRBV3-1/TRBV3-2,.,CASSQHRGQGSTETQYF,TGTGCCAGCAGCCAACATCGGGGACAGGGCTCGACGGAGACCCAGTACTTC
TRBJ1-5,TRBD1,TRBV18,.,CASSPTGEGQPQHF,TGTGCCAGCTCACCTACAGGGGAAGGACAGCCCCAGCATTTT
TRBJ2-2,.,TRBV6-4,once,CASSDFPRANTGELFF,TGTGCCAGCAGTGACTTCCCCAGGGCGAACACCGGGGAGCTGTTTTTT
TRBJ1-1,.,TRBV6-2/TRBV6-3,.,CASSNLQQNTEAFF,TGTGCCAGCAGCAACCTCCAACAGAACACTGAAGCTTTCTTT
TRBJ2-1,.,TRBV19,.,CASSTITGGEQFF,TGTGCCAGTAGTACTATCACGGGTGGTGAGCAGTTCTTC
TRBJ1-3,TRBD1,TRBV9,.,CASSVGDRGNGDTIYF,TGTGCCAGCAGCGTAGGGGACAGGGGAAATGGAGACACCATATATTTT